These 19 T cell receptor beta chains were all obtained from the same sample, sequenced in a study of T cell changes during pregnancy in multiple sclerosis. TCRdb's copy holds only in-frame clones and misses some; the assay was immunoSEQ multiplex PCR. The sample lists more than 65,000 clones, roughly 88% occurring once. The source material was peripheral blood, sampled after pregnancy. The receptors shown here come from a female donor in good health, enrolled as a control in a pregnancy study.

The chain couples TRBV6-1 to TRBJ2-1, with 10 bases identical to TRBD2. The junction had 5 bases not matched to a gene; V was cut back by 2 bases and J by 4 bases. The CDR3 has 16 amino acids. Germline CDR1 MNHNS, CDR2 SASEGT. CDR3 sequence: CASSEQTSGPYNEQFF. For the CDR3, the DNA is TGTGCCAGCAGTGAACAGACTAGCGGGCCATACAATGAGCAGTTCTTC.

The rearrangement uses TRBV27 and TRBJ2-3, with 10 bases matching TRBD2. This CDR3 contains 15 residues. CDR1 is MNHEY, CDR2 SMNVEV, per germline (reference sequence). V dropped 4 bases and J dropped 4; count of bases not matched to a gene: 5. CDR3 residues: CASSSGLAVPDTQYF. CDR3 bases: TGTGCCAGCAGTTCTGGACTAGCGGTTCCAGATACGCAGTATTTT.

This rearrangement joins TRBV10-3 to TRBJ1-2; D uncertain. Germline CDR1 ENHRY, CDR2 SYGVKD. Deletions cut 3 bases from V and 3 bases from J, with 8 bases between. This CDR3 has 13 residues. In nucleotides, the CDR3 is TGTGCCATCAGTGACCGGGGAGACTATGGCTACACCTTC. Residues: CAISDRGDYGYTF.

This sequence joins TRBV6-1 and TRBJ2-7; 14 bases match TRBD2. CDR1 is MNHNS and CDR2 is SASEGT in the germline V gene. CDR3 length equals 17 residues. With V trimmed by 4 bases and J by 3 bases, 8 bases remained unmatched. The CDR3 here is CASSASGLAGVSYEQYF. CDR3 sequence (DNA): TGTGCCAGCAGTGCCTCGGGACTAGCGGGAGTTAGCTACGAGCAGTACTTC.

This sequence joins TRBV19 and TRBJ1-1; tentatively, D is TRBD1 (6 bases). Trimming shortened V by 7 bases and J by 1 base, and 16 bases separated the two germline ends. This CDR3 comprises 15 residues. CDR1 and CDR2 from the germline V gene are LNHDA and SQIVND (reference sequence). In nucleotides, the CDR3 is TGTGCCAGTATTGAGCAGGGGACGCGGAACACTGAAGCTTTCTTT. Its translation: CASIEQGTRNTEAFF. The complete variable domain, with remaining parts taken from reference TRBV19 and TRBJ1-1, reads DGGITQSPKYLFRKEGQNVTLSCEQNLNHDAMYWYRQDPGQGLRLIYYSQIVNDFQKGDIAEGYSVSREKKESFPLTVTSAQKNPTAFYLCASIEQGTRNTEAFFGQGTRLTVV.

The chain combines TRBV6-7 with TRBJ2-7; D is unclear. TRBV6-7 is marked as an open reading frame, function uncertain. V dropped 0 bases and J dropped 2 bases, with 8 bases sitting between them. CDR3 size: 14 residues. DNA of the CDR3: TGTGCCAGCAGTTACTCCCTCCAGGCCTACGAGCAGTACTTC. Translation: CASSYSLQAYEQYF.

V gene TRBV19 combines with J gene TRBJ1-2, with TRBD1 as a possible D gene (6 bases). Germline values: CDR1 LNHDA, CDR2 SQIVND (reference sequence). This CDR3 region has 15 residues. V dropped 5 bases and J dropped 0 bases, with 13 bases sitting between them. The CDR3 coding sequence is TGTGCCAGTAGTGTACAACAGGGAGCTAACTATGGCTACACCTTC. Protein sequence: CASSVQQGANYGYTF.

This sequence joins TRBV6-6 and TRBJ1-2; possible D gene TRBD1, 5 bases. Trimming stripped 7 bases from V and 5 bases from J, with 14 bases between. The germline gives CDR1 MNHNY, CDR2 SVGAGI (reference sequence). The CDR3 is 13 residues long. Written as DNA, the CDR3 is TGTGCCAGCACCCTCAGCGGGGGATATGGCTACACCTTC. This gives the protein CASTLSGGYGYTF.

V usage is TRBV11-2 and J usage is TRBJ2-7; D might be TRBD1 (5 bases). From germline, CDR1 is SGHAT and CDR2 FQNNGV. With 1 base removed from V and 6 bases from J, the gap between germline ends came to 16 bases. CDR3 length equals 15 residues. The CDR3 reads CASSLVSRVSPEQYF. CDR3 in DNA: TGTGCCAGCAGCTTAGTCTCCAGGGTGTCTCCCGAGCAGTACTTC.

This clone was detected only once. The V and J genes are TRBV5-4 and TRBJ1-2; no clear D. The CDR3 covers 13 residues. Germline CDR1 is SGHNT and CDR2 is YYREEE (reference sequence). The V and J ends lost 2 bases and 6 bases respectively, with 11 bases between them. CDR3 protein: CASSFNEGNGYTF. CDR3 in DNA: TGTGCCAGCAGCTTCAACGAGGGAAATGGCTACACCTTC.

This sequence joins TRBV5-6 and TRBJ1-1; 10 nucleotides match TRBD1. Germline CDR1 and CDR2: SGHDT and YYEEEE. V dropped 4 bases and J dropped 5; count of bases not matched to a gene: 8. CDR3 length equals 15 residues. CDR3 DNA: TGTGCCAGCAGCCCGTACGACAGGGGGCTTACTGAAGCTTTCTTT. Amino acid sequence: CASSPYDRGLTEAFF.

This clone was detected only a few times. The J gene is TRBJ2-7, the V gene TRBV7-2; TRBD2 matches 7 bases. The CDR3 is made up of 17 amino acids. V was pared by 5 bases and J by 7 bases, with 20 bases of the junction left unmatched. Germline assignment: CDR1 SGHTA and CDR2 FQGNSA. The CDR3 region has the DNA TGTGCCAGCAGCCTCCTCACGCCTTCCTGGGAGGGGACGGAGCAGTACTTC. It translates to CASSLLTPSWEGTEQYF. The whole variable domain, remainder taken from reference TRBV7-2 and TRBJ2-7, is GAGVSQSPSNKVTEKGKDVELRCDPISGHTALYWYRQSLGQGLEFLIYFQGNSAPDKSGLPSDRFSAERTGGSVSTLTIQRTQQEDSAVYLCASSLLTPSWEGTEQYFGPGTRLTVT.

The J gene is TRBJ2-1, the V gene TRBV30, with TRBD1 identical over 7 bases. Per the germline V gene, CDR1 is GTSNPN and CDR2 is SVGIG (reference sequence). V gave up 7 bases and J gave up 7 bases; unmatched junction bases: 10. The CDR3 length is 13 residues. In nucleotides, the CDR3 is TGTGCCTCCCGTTTCTTACAGGGGAATGAGCAGTTCTTC. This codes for CASRFLQGNEQFF.

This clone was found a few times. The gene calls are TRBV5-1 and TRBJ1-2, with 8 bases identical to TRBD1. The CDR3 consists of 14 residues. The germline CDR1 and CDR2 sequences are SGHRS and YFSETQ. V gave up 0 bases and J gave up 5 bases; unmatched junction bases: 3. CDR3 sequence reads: CASSLGTGRYGYTF. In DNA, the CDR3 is TGCGCCAGCAGCTTGGGGACAGGGAGGTATGGCTACACCTTC.

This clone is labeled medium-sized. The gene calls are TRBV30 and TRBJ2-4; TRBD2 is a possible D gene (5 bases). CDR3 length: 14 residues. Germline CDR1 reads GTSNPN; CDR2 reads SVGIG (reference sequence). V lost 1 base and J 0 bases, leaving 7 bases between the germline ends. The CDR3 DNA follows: TGTGCCTGGAGTGAAGGGAGAGCCAAAAACATTCAGTACTTC. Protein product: CAWSEGRAKNIQYF. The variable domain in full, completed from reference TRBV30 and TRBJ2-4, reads SQTIHQWPATLVQPVGSPLSLECTVEGTSNPNLYWYRQAAGRGLQLLFYSVGIGQISSEVPQNLSASRPQDRQFILSSKKLLLSDSGFYLCAWSEGRAKNIQYFGAGTRLSVL.

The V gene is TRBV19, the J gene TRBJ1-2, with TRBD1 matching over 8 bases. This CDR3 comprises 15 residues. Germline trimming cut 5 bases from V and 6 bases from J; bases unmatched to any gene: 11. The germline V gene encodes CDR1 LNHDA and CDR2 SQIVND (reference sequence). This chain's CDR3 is CASSFRQGHGDGYTF. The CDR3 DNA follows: TGTGCCAGTAGTTTCAGACAGGGGCACGGAGATGGCTACACCTTC. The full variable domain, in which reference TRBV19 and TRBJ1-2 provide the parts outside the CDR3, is DGGITQSPKYLFRKEGQNVTLSCEQNLNHDAMYWYRQDPGQGLRLIYYSQIVNDFQKGDIAEGYSVSREKKESFPLTVTSAQKNPTAFYLCASSFRQGHGDGYTFGSGTRLTVV.

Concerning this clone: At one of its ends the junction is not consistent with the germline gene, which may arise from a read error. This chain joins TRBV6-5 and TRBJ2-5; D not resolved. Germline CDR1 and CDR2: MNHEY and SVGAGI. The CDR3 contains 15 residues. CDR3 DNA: TGTGCCAGCAGTTATTCGGCCCTGGGCCAAAAGACCCAGTACTTC. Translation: CASSYSALGQKTQYF.

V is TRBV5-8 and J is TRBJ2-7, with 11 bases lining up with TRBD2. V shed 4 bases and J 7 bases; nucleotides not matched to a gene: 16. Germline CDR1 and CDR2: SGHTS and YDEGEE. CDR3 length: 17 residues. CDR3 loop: CASSGGRLAGSDWEQYF. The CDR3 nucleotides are TGTGCCAGCAGCGGGGGAAGACTAGCGGGAAGTGATTGGGAGCAGTACTTC.

CDR3 sequence reads: CASSFEGLENTGELFF. In nucleotides, the CDR3 is TGCGCCAGCAGCTTTGAGGGACTAGAGAACACCGGGGAGCTGTTTTTT. The gene calls are TRBV5-1 and TRBJ2-2; 8 nucleotides agree with TRBD2. The CDR3 spans 16 residues. Germline CDR1 SGHRS, CDR2 YFSETQ. Trimming cost V 2 bases and J 1 base; bases outside gene matches: 4. Full variable domain (outside the CDR3, taken from reference TRBV5-1 and TRBJ2-2): KAGVTQTPRYLIKTRGQQVTLSCSPISGHRSVSWYQQTPGQGLQFLFEYFSETQRNKGNFPGRFSGRQFSNSRSEMNVSTLELGDSALYLCASSFEGLENTGELFFGEGSRLTVL.